This is a list of T cell receptor beta chains from one sample in a study of T cell repertoires in cytomegalovirus infection. These receptors are not linked to any known antigen. TCRdb re-called the reads with MiXCR, one entry per CDR3 protein. The table has roughly 730,000 distinct CDR3 sequences, around a third seen once. Source: cultured PBMCs, taken from culture after CMV antigen stimulation. These TCRs come from a human donor in good health (CMV status not recorded). Some clones in this sample may be carry-over from other donors' samples. Each CDR3 is given with its conserved first and last residue. Each record gives: D gene, V gene, clone size, J gene, CDR3 protein, CDR3 DNA. The D gene is left open where the match is weak. Rows may omit the clone size; those that give it use once, few, many or a size class.

NA	TRBV28	NA	TRBJ2-4	CASSLLIGKNIQYF	TGTGCCAGCAGTTTATTGATTGGCAAAAACATTCAGTACTTC
TRBD1	TRBV10-3	NA	TRBJ2-7	CATGTGVGSYEQYF	TGTGCCACGGGGACAGGGGTAGGCTCCTACGAGCAGTACTTC
TRBD2	TRBV3-1	NA	TRBJ2-5	CASRDDRGGLGEETQYF	TGTGCCAGCAGGGACGACAGAGGAGGACTAGGGGAAGAGACCCAGTACTTC
NA	TRBV7-9	few	TRBJ2-2	CASSSGGDGELFF	TGTGCCAGCAGCTCAGGTGGTGACGGGGAGCTGTTTTTT
TRBD1	TRBV27	few	TRBJ2-7	CASRHALPGQGPSEQYF	TGTGCCAGCAGACATGCGCTCCCGGGACAGGGTCCGTCCGAGCAGTACTTC
TRBD1	TRBV5-4	NA	TRBJ2-7	CASSLDRAKVYEQYF	TGTGCCAGCAGCTTAGACAGGGCGAAAGTCTACGAGCAGTACTTC
NA	TRBV11-2	NA	TRBJ1-4	CASRPAAGPNEKLFF	TGTGCCAGCAGACCCGCGGCAGGGCCCAATGAAAAACTGTTTTTT
NA	TRBV29-1	NA	TRBJ2-7	CSVGTFGYEQYF	TGCAGCGTGGGGACATTCGGCTACGAGCAGTACTTC
NA	TRBV10-3	NA	TRBJ2-1	CAISSTRSEQFF	TGTGCCATCAGTAGTACTAGATCGGAGCAGTTCTTC
NA	TRBV19	NA	TRBJ2-2	CASRLQGPEPGELFF	TGTGCCAGTAGGCTCCAGGGGCCTGAACCCGGGGAGCTGTTTTTT
NA	TRBV29-1	NA	TRBJ1-1	CSVVESTEAFF	TGCAGCGTTGTAGAGAGCACTGAAGCTTTCTTT
NA	TRBV27	once	TRBJ1-1	CASSSGTDLDTEAFF	TGTGCCAGCAGTTCAGGGACGGACTTGGACACTGAAGCTTTCTTT
NA	TRBV5-1	once	TRBJ1-1	CASSLGTSIMNTEAFF	TGCGCCAGCAGCTTGGGGACATCGATTATGAACACTGAAGCTTTCTTT
NA	TRBV7-9	NA	TRBJ2-7	CASSLAAGVEQYF	TGTGCCAGCAGCTTAGCTGCAGGGGTCGAGCAGTACTTC
NA	TRBV7-6	many	TRBJ1-1	CASSSEGRANTEAFF	TGTGCCAGCAGCTCAGAAGGGAGGGCGAACACTGAAGCTTTCTTT
NA	TRBV3-1	NA	TRBJ2-2	CASSQGGRDTGELFF	TGTGCCAGCAGCCAAGGGGGTCGGGACACCGGGGAGCTGTTTTTT
NA	TRBV4-1	few	TRBJ1-2	CASSQISGGSYGYTF	TGCGCCAGCAGCCAAATCTCAGGAGGGAGCTATGGCTACACCTTC
NA	TRBV5-4	few	TRBJ2-3	CASSLDRARGTDTQYF	TGTGCCAGCAGCTTGGATCGGGCGCGGGGCACAGATACGCAGTATTTT
TRBD2	TRBV11-1	few	TRBJ2-2	CASSYLAGGFTGELFF	TGTGCCAGCAGCTATCTAGCGGGGGGATTCACCGGGGAGCTGTTTTTT
TRBD2	TRBV27	few	TRBJ2-7	CASSLSSSGRYEQYF	TGTGCCAGCAGTTTATCATCTAGCGGGCGGTACGAGCAGTACTTC
TRBD2	TRBV2	NA	TRBJ2-1	CAILVGLVSNEQFF	TGTGCCATCCTCGTGGGACTAGTTTCCAATGAGCAGTTCTTC
NA	TRBV6-2/TRBV6-3	NA	TRBJ2-1	CASNFRPLNEQFF	TGTGCCAGCAACTTTCGGCCCCTTAATGAGCAGTTCTTC
TRBD1	TRBV12-3/TRBV12-4	few	TRBJ2-7	CASSFIGQGDEQYF	TGTGCCAGCAGTTTTATTGGACAGGGCGACGAGCAGTACTTC
TRBD2	TRBV7-2	many	TRBJ2-1	CASSRIAGSSYNEQFF	TGTGCCAGCAGCCGTATAGCGGGAAGCTCCTACAATGAGCAGTTCTTC
NA	TRBV6-5	NA	TRBJ1-6	CASSYRGAGSPLHF	TGTGCCAGCAGTTACCGGGGGGCAGGTTCACCCCTCCACTTT
NA	TRBV20-1	NA	TRBJ1-1	CSATQQMNTEAFF	TGCAGTGCCACGCAACAGATGAACACTGAAGCTTTCTTT
NA	TRBV19	few	TRBJ2-1	CASSIVGGRTEQFF	TGTGCCAGTAGTATAGTAGGAGGCAGGACTGAGCAGTTCTTC
NA	TRBV4-2	NA	TRBJ2-7	CASSPSAGSSYEQYF	TGTGCCAGCAGCCCTTCAGCGGGTAGCTCCTACGAGCAGTACTTC
NA	TRBV19	few	TRBJ2-2	CASTHPTGSGELFF	TGTGCCAGTACCCATCCCACTGGGTCCGGGGAGCTGTTTTTT
NA	TRBV12-3/TRBV12-4	many	TRBJ1-2	CASSAPPGGRTGYTF	TGTGCCAGCAGTGCCCCCCCGGGAGGACGAACTGGCTACACCTTC
NA	TRBV14	many	TRBJ1-4	CASSQVGSGRGEKLFF	TGTGCCAGCAGCCAAGTCGGTTCAGGGCGCGGTGAAAAACTGTTTTTT
TRBD1	TRBV4-1	NA	TRBJ1-4	CASSRLPTGTTNEKLFF	TGCGCCAGCAGCCGCCTACCGACAGGGACAACTAATGAAAAACTGTTTTTT
TRBD2	TRBV5-6	NA	TRBJ2-3	CASSSLGGGMVDTQYF	TGTGCCAGCAGCAGTCTCGGCGGGGGTATGGTAGATACGCAGTATTTT
NA	TRBV5-5	NA	TRBJ2-3	CASRDQSSTDTQYF	TGTGCCAGCAGGGACCAATCAAGCACAGATACGCAGTATTTT
TRBD2	TRBV6-2/TRBV6-3	few	TRBJ2-5	CASSYGRGVQETQYF	TGTGCCAGCAGTTATGGACGGGGGGTCCAAGAGACCCAGTACTTC
NA	TRBV11-3	NA	TRBJ2-1	CASSLELASYNEQFF	TGTGCCAGCAGCTTAGAGCTGGCCTCTTACAATGAGCAGTTCTTC
TRBD1	TRBV20-1	NA	TRBJ1-1	CSARMWDRKGGTEAFF	TGCAGTGCTAGAATGTGGGACAGGAAGGGGGGCACTGAAGCTTTCTTT
NA	TRBV27	NA	TRBJ2-4	CASSSSTPRAGIQYF	TGTGCCAGCAGTTCCTCGACACCTCGAGCGGGCATTCAGTACTTC
NA	TRBV2	NA	TRBJ2-1	CASSEAVGRAHSYNEQFF	TGTGCCAGCAGTGAAGCGGTTGGGCGGGCGCACTCCTACAATGAGCAGTTCTTC
NA	TRBV5-4	NA	TRBJ2-1	CASSPGRLAYNEQFF	TGTGCCAGCAGCCCCGGTCGACTAGCCTACAATGAGCAGTTCTTC
TRBD2	TRBV7-2	few	TRBJ2-4	CASRGRLAGALAKNIQYF	TGTGCCAGCAGAGGTAGACTAGCGGGGGCTTTAGCCAAAAACATTCAGTACTTC
NA	TRBV4-2	NA	TRBJ2-7	CASSQEEGLYEQYF	TGTGCCAGCAGCCAAGAGGAGGGCTTGTACGAGCAGTACTTC
NA	TRBV4-1	medium-sized	TRBJ1-1	CASSQGHGYTEAFF	TGCGCCAGCAGCCAAGGTCACGGTTACACTGAAGCTTTCTTT
TRBD2	TRBV12-3/TRBV12-4	few	TRBJ2-1	CASSLQSGRVNEQFF	TGTGCCAGCAGTTTACAGAGCGGGAGAGTAAATGAGCAGTTCTTC